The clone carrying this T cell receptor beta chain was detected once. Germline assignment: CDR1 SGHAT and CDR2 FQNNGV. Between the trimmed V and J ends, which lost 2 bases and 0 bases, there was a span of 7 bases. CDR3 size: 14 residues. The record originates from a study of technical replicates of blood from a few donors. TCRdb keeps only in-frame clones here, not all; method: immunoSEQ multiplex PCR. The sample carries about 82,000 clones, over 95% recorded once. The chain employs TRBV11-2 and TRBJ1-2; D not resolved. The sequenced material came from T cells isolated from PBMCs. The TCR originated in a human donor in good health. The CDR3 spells CASSLSLSNYGYTF. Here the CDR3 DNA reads TGTGCCAGCAGCTTAAGCTTGTCTAACTATGGCTACACCTTC. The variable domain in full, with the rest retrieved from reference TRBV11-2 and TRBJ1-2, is EAGVAQSPRYKIIEKRQSVAFWCNPISGHATLYWYQQILGQGPKLLIQFQNNGVVDDSQLPKDRFSAERLKGVDSTLKIQPAKLEDSAVYLCASSLSLSNYGYTFGSGTRLTVV.